Each of the 3 T cell receptor beta chains below was sequenced from the same sample in a study of shared clonotypes between healthy human individuals. Only in-frame clones appear in the TCRdb table, and some are missing; sequencing was by immunoSEQ multiplex PCR. The sample includes about 1 million clones, 60% to 80% of them seen just once. Input material: memory CD4+ T cells sorted from blood. The subset was: CD45RA-negative fraction. The receptors originated from a man aged 18-30 years in good health.

V and J are TRBV7-2 and TRBJ1-4; no definite D call. The V end lost 1 base, the J end lost 10 bases, and 10 bases lay between the germline ends. CDR1 is SGHTA and CDR2 is FQGNSA in the germline V gene. The CDR3 is made up of 13 amino acids. CDR3 bases: TGTGCCAGCAGCTTAGAGGCGGGCGGAAAACTGTTTTTT. Translated, it gives CASSLEAGGKLFF.

The chain uses TRBV5-6 and TRBJ1-4, with D maybe TRBD1 (5 bases). The CDR3 covers 15 residues. V gave up 0 bases and J gave up 4 bases, with 10 bases separating them. Germline V CDR1 and CDR2: SGHDT, YYEEEE. CDR3 residues: CASSLGRGLNEKLFF. The CDR3 DNA sequence: TGTGCCAGCAGCTTGGGGCGGGGACTTAATGAAAAACTGTTTTTT.

The chain couples TRBV11-2 to TRBJ2-5; D is uncertain. Per germline, CDR1 SGHAT and CDR2 FQNNGV. Trimming pared 0 bases from V and 2 bases from J, leaving 7 bases between. The CDR3 has 14 amino acids. The CDR3 coding sequence is TGTGCCAGCAGCTTAGATCCTCATCAAGAGACCCAGTACTTC. Its translation: CASSLDPHQETQYF.